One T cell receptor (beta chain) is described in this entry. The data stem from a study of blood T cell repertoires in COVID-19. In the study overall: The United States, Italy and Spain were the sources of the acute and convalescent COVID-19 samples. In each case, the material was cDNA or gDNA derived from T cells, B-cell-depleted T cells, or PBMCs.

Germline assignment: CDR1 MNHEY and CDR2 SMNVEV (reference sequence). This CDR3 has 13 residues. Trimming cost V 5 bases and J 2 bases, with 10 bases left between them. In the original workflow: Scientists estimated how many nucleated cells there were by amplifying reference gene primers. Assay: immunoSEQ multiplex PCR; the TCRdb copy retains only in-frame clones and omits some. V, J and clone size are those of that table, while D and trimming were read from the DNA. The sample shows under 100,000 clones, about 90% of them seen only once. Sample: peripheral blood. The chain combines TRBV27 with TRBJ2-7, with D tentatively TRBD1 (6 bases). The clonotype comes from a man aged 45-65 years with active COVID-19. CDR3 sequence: CASSIGQTYEQYF. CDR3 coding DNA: TGTGCCAGCAGTATCGGACAGACCTACGAGCAGTACTTC.